The T cell receptor (beta chain) under discussion was sequenced for a study of blood T cell repertoires in COVID-19. Turning to the study itself: Sites across the United States, Italy and Spain contributed samples from acute and convalescent COVID-19. PBMCs, B-cell-depleted T cells, or T cells were the source of the cDNA or gDNA that made up the material.

This clone was detected a few times. Trimming left V 1 base short and J 7 bases short, with 11 bases between. The CDR3 is 14 residues long. Germline-derived CDR1 and CDR2 are MNHNS and SASEGT. As originally analysed: Amplification with reference gene primers provided the estimates of nucleated cell counts. Libraries were prepared by immunoSEQ multiplex PCR; TCRdb keeps only in-frame clonotypes and omits some of them. V and J calls and clone size are those listed in that table; D and trimming were worked out from the DNA. The table lists tens of thousands of clones, under 85% of them singletons, with approximately 7.4% in the top ten.

This chain uses TRBV6-1 with TRBJ1-5; D is possibly TRBD1 (5 bases). This receptor was taken from a man between 60 and 70 years old with active COVID-19. Material: peripheral blood. CDR3 amino acids: CASSEGGGRQPQHF. CDR3 bases: TGTGCCAGCAGTGAAGGGGGGGGTCGACAGCCCCAGCATTTT.